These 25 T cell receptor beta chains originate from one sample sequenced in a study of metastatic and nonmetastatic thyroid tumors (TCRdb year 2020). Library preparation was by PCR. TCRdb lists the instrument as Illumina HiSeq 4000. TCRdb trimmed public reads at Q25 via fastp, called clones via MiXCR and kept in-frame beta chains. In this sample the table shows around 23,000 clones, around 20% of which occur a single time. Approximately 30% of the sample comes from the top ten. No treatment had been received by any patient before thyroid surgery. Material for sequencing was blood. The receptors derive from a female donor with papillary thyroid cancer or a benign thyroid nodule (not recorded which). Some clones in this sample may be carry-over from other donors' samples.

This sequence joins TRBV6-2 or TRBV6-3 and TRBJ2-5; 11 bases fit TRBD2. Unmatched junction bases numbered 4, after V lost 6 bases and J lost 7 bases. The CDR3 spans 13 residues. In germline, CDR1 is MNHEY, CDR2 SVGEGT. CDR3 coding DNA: TGTGCCAGCAGCGTAGGGACTAGCGGGACCCAGTACTTC. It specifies CASSVGTSGTQYF.

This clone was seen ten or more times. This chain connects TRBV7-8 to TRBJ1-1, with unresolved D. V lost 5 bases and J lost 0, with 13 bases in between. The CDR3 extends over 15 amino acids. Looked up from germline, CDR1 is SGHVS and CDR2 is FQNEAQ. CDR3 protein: CASSKRPQMNTEAFF. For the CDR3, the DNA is TGTGCCAGCAGCAAGCGACCCCAAATGAACACTGAAGCTTTCTTT.

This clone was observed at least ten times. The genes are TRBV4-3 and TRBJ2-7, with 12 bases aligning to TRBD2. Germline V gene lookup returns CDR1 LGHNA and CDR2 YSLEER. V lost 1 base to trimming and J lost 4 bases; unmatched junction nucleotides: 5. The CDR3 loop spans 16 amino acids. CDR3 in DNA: TGCGCCAGCAGCCAAGTAACTAGCGGGAGGAGATACGAGCAGTACTTC. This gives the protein CASSQVTSGRRYEQYF.

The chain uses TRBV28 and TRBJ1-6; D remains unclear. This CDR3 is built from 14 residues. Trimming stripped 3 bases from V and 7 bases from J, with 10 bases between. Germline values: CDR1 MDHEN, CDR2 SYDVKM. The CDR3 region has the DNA TGTGCCAGCAGTTTCTGGGTAGAGAATTCACCCCTCCACTTT. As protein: CASSFWVENSPLHF.

This CDR3 reads CASSRGFNEQFF. The CDR3 bases are TGTGCCAGCAGCCGCGGGTTTAATGAGCAGTTCTTC. V usage is TRBV27 and J usage is TRBJ2-5; a weak D match, TRBD2 (5 bases). Gene TRBJ2-1 matches the end of the DNA better, so the J call may be wrong. The CDR3 sequence is 12 residues long. Looked up from germline, CDR1 is MNHEY and CDR2 is SMNVEV (reference sequence).

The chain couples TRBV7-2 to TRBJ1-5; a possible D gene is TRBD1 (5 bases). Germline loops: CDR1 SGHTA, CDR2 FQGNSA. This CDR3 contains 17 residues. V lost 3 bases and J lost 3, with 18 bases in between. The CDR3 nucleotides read TGTGCCAGCAGCTTTGCCCGGAGGTGGGGGAACAATCAGCCCCAGCATTTT. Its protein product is CASSFARRWGNNQPQHF.

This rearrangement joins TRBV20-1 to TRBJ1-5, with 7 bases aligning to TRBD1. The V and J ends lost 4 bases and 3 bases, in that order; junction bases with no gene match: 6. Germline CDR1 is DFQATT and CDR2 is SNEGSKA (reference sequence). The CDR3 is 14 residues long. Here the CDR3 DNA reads TGCAGTGCTATTCCGGACAGGTACAATCAGCCCCAGCATTTT. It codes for CSAIPDRYNQPQHF.

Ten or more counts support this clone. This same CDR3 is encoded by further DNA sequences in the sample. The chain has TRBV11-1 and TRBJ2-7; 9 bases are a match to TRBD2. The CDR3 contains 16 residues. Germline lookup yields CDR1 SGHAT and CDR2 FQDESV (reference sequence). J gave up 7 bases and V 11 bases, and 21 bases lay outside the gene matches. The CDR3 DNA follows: TGTGCCGGCAAACGATCGGCGGGAGGGCCGCCGGGGGAGCAGTACTTC. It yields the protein CAGKRSAGGPPGEQYF.

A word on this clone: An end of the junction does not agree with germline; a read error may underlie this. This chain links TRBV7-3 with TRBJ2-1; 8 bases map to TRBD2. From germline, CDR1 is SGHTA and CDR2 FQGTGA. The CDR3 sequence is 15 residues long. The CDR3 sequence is CASSLTSGTEDEKFF. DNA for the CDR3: TGTGCCAGCAGCTTAACTAGCGGGACCGAGGATGAGAAGTTCTTC.

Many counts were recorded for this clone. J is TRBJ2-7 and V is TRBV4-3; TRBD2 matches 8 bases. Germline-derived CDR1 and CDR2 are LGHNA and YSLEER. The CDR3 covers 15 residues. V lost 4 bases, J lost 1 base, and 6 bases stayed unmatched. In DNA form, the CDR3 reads TGCGCCAGCAGCCTATATAGCGGGGAATCCTACGAGCAGTACTTC. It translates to CASSLYSGESYEQYF.

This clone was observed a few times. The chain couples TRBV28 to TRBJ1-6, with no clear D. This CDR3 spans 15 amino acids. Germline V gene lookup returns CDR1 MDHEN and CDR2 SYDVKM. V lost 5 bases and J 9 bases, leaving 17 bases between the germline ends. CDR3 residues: CASSPAGPPGSPLHF. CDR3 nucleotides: TGTGCCAGCAGTCCGGCCGGTCCCCCGGGTTCACCCCTCCACTTT.

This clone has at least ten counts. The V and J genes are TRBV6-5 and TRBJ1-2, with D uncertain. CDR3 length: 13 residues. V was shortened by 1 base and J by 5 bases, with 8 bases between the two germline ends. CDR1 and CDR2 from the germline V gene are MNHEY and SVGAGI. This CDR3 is CASSYLNSYGYTF. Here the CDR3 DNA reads TGTGCCAGCAGTTACTTGAACAGTTATGGCTACACCTTC.

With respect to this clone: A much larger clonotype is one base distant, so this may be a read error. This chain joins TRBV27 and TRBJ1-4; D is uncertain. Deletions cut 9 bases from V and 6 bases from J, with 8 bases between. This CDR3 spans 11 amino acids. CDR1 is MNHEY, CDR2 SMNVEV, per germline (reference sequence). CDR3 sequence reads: CARREDEKLFF. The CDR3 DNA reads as TGTGCCAGAAGGGAGGATGAAAAACTGTTTTTT.

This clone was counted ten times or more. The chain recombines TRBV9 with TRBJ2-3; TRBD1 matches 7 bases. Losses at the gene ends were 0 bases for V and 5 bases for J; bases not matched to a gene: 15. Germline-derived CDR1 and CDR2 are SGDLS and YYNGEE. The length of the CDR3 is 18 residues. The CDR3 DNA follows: TGTGCCAGCAGCGTAGGAGAGTTGAGGGGGCCCATCAGAGATACGCAGTATTTT. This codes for CASSVGELRGPIRDTQYF. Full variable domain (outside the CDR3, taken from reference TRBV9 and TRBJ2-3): DSGVTQTPKHLITATGQRVTLRCSPRSGDLSVYWYQQSLDQGLQFLIQYYNGEERAKGNILERFSAQQFPDLHSELNLSSLELGDSALYFCASSVGELRGPIRDTQYFGPGTRLTVL.

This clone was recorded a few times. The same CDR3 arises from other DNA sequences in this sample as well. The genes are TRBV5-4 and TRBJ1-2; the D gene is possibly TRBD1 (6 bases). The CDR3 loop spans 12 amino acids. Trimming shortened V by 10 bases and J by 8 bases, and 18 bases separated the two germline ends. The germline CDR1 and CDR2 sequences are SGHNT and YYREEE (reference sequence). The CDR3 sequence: CAGRGEGEGYTF. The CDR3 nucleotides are TGTGCCGGACGGGGGGAGGGGGAAGGCTACACCTTC. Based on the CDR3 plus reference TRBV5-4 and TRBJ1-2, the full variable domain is ETGVTQSPTHLIKTRGQQVTLRCSSQSGHNTVSWYQQALGQGPQFIFQYYREEENGRGNFPPRFSGLQFPNYSSELNVNALELDDSALYLCAGRGEGEGYTFGSGTRLTVV.

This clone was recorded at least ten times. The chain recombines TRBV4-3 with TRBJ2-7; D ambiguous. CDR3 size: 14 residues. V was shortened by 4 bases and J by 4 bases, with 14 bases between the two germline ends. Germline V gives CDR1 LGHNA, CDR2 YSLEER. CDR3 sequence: CASSPGFRRYEQYF. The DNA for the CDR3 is TGCGCCAGCAGCCCCGGCTTCCGTCGGTACGAGCAGTACTTC.

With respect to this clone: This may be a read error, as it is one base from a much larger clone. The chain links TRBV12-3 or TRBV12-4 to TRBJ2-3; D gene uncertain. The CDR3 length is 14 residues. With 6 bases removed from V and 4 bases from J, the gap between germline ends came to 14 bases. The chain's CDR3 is CASSLPPQSDTQYF. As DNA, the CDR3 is TGTGCCAGCAGCCTTCCCCCGCAGTCAGATACGCAGTATTTT.

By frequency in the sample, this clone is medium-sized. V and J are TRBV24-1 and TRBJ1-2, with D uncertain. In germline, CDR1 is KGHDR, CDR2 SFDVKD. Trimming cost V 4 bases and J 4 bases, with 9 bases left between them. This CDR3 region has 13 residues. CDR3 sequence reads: CATSESELYGYTF. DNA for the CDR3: TGTGCCACCAGTGAGTCGGAACTCTATGGCTACACCTTC.

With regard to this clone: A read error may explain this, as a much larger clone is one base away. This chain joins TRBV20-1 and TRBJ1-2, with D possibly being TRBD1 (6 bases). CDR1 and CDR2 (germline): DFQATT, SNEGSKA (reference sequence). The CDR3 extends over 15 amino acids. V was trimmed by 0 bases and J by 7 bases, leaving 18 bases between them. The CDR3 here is CSARDPRSEGGGYTF. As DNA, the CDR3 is TGCAGTGCTAGAGACCCTCGCAGTGAGGGGGGTGGCTACACCTTC.

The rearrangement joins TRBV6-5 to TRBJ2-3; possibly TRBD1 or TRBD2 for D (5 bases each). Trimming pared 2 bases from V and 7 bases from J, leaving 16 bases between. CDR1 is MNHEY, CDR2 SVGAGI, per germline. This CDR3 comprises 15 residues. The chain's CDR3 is CASSYGAGPGYTQYF. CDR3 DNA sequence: TGTGCCAGCAGTTACGGGGCTGGTCCGGGGTATACGCAGTATTTT.

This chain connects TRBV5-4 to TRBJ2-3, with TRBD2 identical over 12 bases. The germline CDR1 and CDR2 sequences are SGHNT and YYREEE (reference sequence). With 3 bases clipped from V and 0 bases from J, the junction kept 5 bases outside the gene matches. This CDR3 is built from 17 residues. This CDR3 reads CASSSPGTSGSTDTQYF. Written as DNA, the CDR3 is TGTGCCAGCAGCTCCCCCGGGACTAGCGGGAGCACAGATACGCAGTATTTT.

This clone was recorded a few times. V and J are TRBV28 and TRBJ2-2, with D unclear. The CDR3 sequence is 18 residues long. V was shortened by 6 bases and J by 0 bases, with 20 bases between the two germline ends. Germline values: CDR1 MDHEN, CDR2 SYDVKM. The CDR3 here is CASSPPLGWGANTGELFF. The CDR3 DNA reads TGTGCCAGCAGCCCTCCCCTTGGTTGGGGTGCGAACACCGGGGAGCTGTTTTTT.

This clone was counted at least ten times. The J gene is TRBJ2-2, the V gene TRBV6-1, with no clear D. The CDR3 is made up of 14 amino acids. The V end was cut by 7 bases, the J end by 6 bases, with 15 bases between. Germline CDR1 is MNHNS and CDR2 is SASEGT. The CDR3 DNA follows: TGTGCCAGCAAAAGTTTCTCGTTTGCCGGGGAGCTGTTTTTT. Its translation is CASKSFSFAGELFF.

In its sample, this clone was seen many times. DNA for the CDR3: TGTGCCAGCAGCGTAGCCTGGACGGGCAACTACGAGCAGTACTTC. This translates into CASSVAWTGNYEQYF. The chain employs TRBV9 and TRBJ2-7, with D unclear. From germline, CDR1 is SGDLS and CDR2 YYNGEE. This CDR3 spans 15 amino acids. V was shortened by 0 bases and J by 3 bases, with 13 bases between the two germline ends. Looking up the rest from reference TRBV9 and TRBJ2-7 gives the full variable domain: DSGVTQTPKHLITATGQRVTLRCSPRSGDLSVYWYQQSLDQGLQFLIQYYNGEERAKGNILERFSAQQFPDLHSELNLSSLELGDSALYFCASSVAWTGNYEQYFGPGTRLTVT.

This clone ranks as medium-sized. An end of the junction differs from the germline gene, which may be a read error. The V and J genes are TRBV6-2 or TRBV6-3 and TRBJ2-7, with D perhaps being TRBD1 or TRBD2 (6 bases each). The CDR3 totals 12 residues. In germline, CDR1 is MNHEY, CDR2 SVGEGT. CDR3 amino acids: CASRGPGAPPRF. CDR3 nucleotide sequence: TGTGCCAGCAGGGGACCGGGGGCGCCACCGAGGTTC.